One sample yielded the 21 T cell receptor beta chains listed below, sequenced in a study of T-cell memory formation after mild COVID-19. TCRdb recomputed calls from the 5' RACE reads with MiXCR, one row per CDR3 protein. The data show a few hundred thousand distinct CDR3 sequences, with around an eighth seen just once and around 21% held by the top ten. The sample was PBMCs or a T cell subset sorted from them (not recorded which). The receptors shown here come from a man younger than 30 who had mild COVID-19 (a few samples of this study predate the infection). Cell type and time point are not known.

There are many counts of this clonotype. V gene TRBV7-2 combines with J gene TRBJ2-2, with D uncertain. The CDR3 has 14 amino acids. Germline V gene lookup returns CDR1 SGHTA and CDR2 FQGNSA. V lost 1 base and J lost 4, with 7 bases in between. The CDR3 DNA sequence: TGTGCCAGCAGCTTAGGGCCCTCCACCGGGGAGCTGTTTTTT. It specifies CASSLGPSTGELFF. The complete variable domain, with remaining parts taken from reference TRBV7-2 and TRBJ2-2, reads GAGVSQSPSNKVTEKGKDVELRCDPISGHTALYWYRQSLGQGLEFLIYFQGNSAPDKSGLPSDRFSAERTGGSVSTLTIQRTQQEDSAVYLCASSLGPSTGELFFGEGSRLTVL.

The genes are TRBV3-2 and TRBJ1-6; the D call of TRBD1 is as the table states it, not checked on the DNA. TRBV3-2 is tagged as a pseudogene. This CDR3 is built from 18 residues. DNA of the CDR3: TGTGCCAGCAGCCAAGGGACGACTTGGGGCTGTTCCAATTCACCCCTCCACTTT. Protein product: CASSQGTTWGCSNSPLHF.

For the CDR3, the DNA is TGTGCCAGCAGCTTAGGCAGGGGAGGACACGGTCAGCCCCAGCATTTT. Its protein product is CASSLGRGGHGQPQHF. The rearrangement links TRBV11-2 to TRBJ1-5, with a possible D match to TRBD1 (6 bases). V was cut by 1 base and J by 6 bases, with 16 bases left in between. The germline CDR1 and CDR2 sequences are SGHAT and FQNNGV. The CDR3 consists of 16 residues.

This clonotype turned up a few times. The chain joins TRBV6-1 to TRBJ2-1, with 11 positions matching TRBD2. The germline gives CDR1 MNHNS, CDR2 SASEGT. J was trimmed by 8 bases and V by 5 bases; bases with no gene match: 11. The CDR3 covers 16 residues. The CDR3 protein is CASSLLAGESMDEQFF. The CDR3 DNA reads as TGTGCCAGCAGTCTACTAGCGGGAGAAAGCATGGATGAGCAGTTCTTC.

The chain combines TRBV10-3 with TRBJ1-1, with TRBD1 identical over 10 bases. CDR1 and CDR2 from the germline V gene are ENHRY and SYGVKD. The CDR3 length is 14 residues. V shed 6 bases, J shed 2 bases, and the junction held 3 bases outside the gene matches. CDR3 residues: CAISWDRGNTEAFF. Written as DNA, the CDR3 is TGTGCCATCAGCTGGGACAGGGGTAACACTGAAGCTTTCTTT.

This clonotype has more than one count but fewer than ten. V gene TRBV7-6 combines with J gene TRBJ1-6; tentatively, D is TRBD1 (5 bases). Germline V gene data show CDR1 as SGHVS and CDR2 as FNYEAQ. There are 13 residues in the CDR3. V was shortened by 6 bases and J by 7 bases, with 10 bases between the two germline ends. The CDR3 here is CASRTGGNSPLHF. Written as DNA, the CDR3 is TGTGCCAGCAGAACTGGGGGGAATTCACCCCTCCACTTT.

The table lists this clonotype with a few counts. V and J are TRBV30 and TRBJ2-7; a possible D gene is TRBD2 (6 bases). CDR3 length: 13 residues. The V gene lost 4 bases and the J gene lost 5 bases, with 15 bases spanning the gap. Per the germline V gene, CDR1 is GTSNPN and CDR2 is SVGIG (reference sequence). Written as DNA, the CDR3 is TGTGCCTGGAACGCGGGGTCTTGGGACGAGCAGTACTTC. This gives the protein CAWNAGSWDEQYF.

This clonotype was found once. V usage is TRBV9 and J usage is TRBJ1-4, with 8 bases identical to TRBD1. Germline CDR1 SGDLS, CDR2 YYNGEE. The J segment lost 5 bases and the V segment lost 2 bases, leaving 8 bases of the junction unmatched. The CDR3 has 16 residues. The CDR3 DNA follows: TGTGCCAGCAGCGTTGGGGCAGGGGGCCTAAATGAAAAACTGTTTTTT. It translates to CASSVGAGGLNEKLFF.

This clonotype was counted ten times or more. This chain connects TRBV12-3 or TRBV12-4 to TRBJ1-1; D is undetermined. Trimming cost V 6 bases and J 0 bases, with 11 bases left between them. CDR3 length: 14 residues. The CDR3 nucleotides are TGTGCCAGCAGCGAACAGTTATTGAACACTGAAGCTTTCTTT. Protein sequence: CASSEQLLNTEAFF.

The V gene is TRBV5-1, the J gene TRBJ2-2; D is possibly TRBD1 (6 bases). The V gene's germline CDR1 is SGHRS and CDR2 YFSETQ. The CDR3 is 15 amino acids. Deletions cut 0 bases from V and 5 bases from J, with 11 bases between. Here the CDR3 DNA reads TGCGCCAGCAGCTTGGTTGGGGGCCGGACCGGGGAGCTGTTTTTT. Its protein product is CASSLVGGRTGELFF.

V usage is TRBV6-5 and J usage is TRBJ1-3; maybe TRBD1 (5 bases). The CDR3 has 17 residues. In germline, CDR1 is MNHEY, CDR2 SVGAGI. Trimming shortened V by 0 bases and J by 2 bases, and 14 bases separated the two germline ends. CDR3 sequence (DNA): TGTGCCAGCAGTTACTCGACCGCGGGGGTAGCTGGAAACACCATATATTTT. It codes for CASSYSTAGVAGNTIYF.

This clonotype was picked up many times. The V and J genes are TRBV7-2 and TRBJ2-7; D tentatively reads TRBD1 or TRBD2 (5 bases each). V was pared by 5 bases and J by 6 bases, with 14 bases between. This CDR3 is 13 amino acids long. CDR1 is SGHTA, CDR2 FQGNSA, per germline. The CDR3 DNA reads TGTGCCAGCAGCCTTTCTCGGGACCGCGAGCAGTACGTC. This sequence encodes CASSLSRDREQYV.

This sequence joins TRBV7-2 and TRBJ2-3; TRBD2 matches 12 bases. J gave up 4 bases and V 5 bases, and 7 bases lay outside the gene matches. Germline CDR1 and CDR2: SGHTA and FQGNSA. This CDR3 is 16 amino acids long. The CDR3 DNA is TGTGCCAGCAGCCTCCTAGCGGGGGGGGCCCCAGATACGCAGTATTTT. Its translation is CASSLLAGGAPDTQYF.

There are a few counts of this clonotype. The rearrangement links TRBV5-5 to TRBJ2-7; no clear D. This CDR3 has 14 residues. Per the germline V gene, CDR1 is SGHKS and CDR2 is YYEKEE (reference sequence). The V and J ends lost 0 bases and 7 bases respectively, with 14 bases between them. CDR3 in DNA: TGTGCCAGCAGCTTGGGGACGCCCCTGATAGAGCAGTACTTC. Its protein product is CASSLGTPLIEQYF.

The chain carries TRBV29-1 and TRBJ2-5; TRBD2 matches at 8 bases. Germline V gene sequence: CDR1 SQVTM, CDR2 ANQGSEA. CDR3 length equals 13 residues. Written as DNA, the CDR3 is TGCAGTATGTACGGGGGGGCCTCGGAGACCCAGTACTTC. Its protein product is CSMYGGASETQYF. The full variable domain, in which reference TRBV29-1 and TRBJ2-5 provide the parts outside the CDR3, is SAVISQKPSRDICQRGTSLTIQCQVDSQVTMMFWYRQQPGQSLTLIATANQGSEATYESGFVIDKFPISRPNLTFSTLTVSNMSPEDSSIYLCSMYGGASETQYFGPGTRLLVL.

The chain is built from TRBV6-1 and TRBJ1-1, with D unclear. With 2 bases removed from V and 0 bases from J, the gap between germline ends came to 10 bases. CDR1 and CDR2 (germline): MNHNS, SASEGT. This CDR3 has 15 residues. The CDR3 region is CASSEPRYMNTEAFF. In nucleotides, the CDR3 is TGTGCCAGCAGTGAACCCAGGTACATGAACACTGAAGCTTTCTTT.

This chain uses TRBV7-2 with TRBJ2-1; 8 bases agree with TRBD2. There are 15 residues in the CDR3. Germline loops: CDR1 SGHTA, CDR2 FQGNSA. V was pared by 8 bases and J by 3 bases, with 9 bases of the junction left unmatched. The CDR3 sequence: CASRARRGDYNEQFF. CDR3 bases: TGTGCCAGCCGGGCTCGGCGGGGGGACTACAATGAGCAGTTCTTC. Variable domain in full (rest from reference TRBV7-2 and TRBJ2-1): GAGVSQSPSNKVTEKGKDVELRCDPISGHTALYWYRQSLGQGLEFLIYFQGNSAPDKSGLPSDRFSAERTGGSVSTLTIQRTQQEDSAVYLCASRARRGDYNEQFFGPGTRLTVL.

V gene TRBV20-1 combines with J gene TRBJ1-1; 7 bases match TRBD1. The CDR3 runs 15 residues. Germline V gene data show CDR1 as DFQATT and CDR2 as SNEGSKA (reference sequence). The V gene end was trimmed by 3 bases and the J gene end by 5 bases; junction bases not matched to a gene: 12. The CDR3 spells CSARRGQGVGTEAFF. In nucleotides, the CDR3 is TGCAGTGCTAGGAGAGGCCAGGGGGTTGGTACTGAAGCTTTCTTT.

The chain's CDR3 is CASSFQGPDSPLHF. CDR3 sequence (DNA): TGCGCCAGCAGCTTCCAGGGACCCGATTCACCCCTCCACTTT. V usage is TRBV5-1 and J usage is TRBJ1-6; D might be TRBD1 (5 bases). CDR1 SGHRS and CDR2 YFSETQ come from the germline V gene. The CDR3 extends over 14 amino acids. The ends were cut back, 2 bases at V and 8 bases at J, with 11 bases in the middle.

This clonotype has just a few counts. The chain recombines TRBV5-1 with TRBJ2-3; TRBD2 is a possible D gene (7 bases). The germline V gene has CDR1 SGHRS and CDR2 YFSETQ. V lost 4 bases, J lost 2 bases, and 11 bases lay in between. The CDR3 is 14 amino acids. CDR3 region: CASSNGGHTDTQYF. CDR3 DNA sequence: TGCGCCAGCAGCAACGGGGGGCACACAGATACGCAGTATTTT.

There are many counts of this clonotype. V and J are TRBV21-1 and TRBJ2-4; the table's D call, TRBD1, was not checked against the DNA. TRBV21-1 is annotated as a pseudogene. This CDR3 is 17 amino acids long. For the CDR3, the DNA is TGTGCCAGCAGCAAAGAGATGGACAGGAGGAAAGAAAACATTCAGTACTTC. It is translated as CASSKEMDRRKENIQYF.